This is a list of T cell receptor beta chains from one sample in a study of human T cells and chemical hapten exposure. Each CDR3 protein gets one entry after TCRdb re-called the RACE reads with MiXCR. This sample carries 350,000 to 450,000 distinct CDR3 sequences, roughly 5.3% of them seen once, and the ten largest clones take 2.6%. This specimen consisted of whole blood, obtained in connection with sensitization to the hapten diphenylcyclopropenone (DPC). The receptors derive from a woman in her 50s with alopecia areata. Some clones in this sample may be carry-over from other donors' samples. CDR3s include the opening cysteine and the closing phenylalanine or tryptophan. D genes are given only for firm matches. Rows give clone size only sometimes, using once, few, many, or a class for an expanded clone.

DNA,CDR3,size,J,D,V
TGCGCCAGCAGCCGCCTTCCGGGACCCGGGAGGGAGACCCAGTACTTC,CASSRLPGPGRETQYF,many,TRBJ2-5,TRBD2,TRBV4-1
TGTGCCAGCAGCTTGCGTCGATACGAGCAGTACTTC,CASSLRRYEQYF,many,TRBJ2-7,NA,TRBV5-6
TGCGCCAGCAGCACGGACAGGCCGGGGTTGGAACTGTTTTTT,CASSTDRPGLELFF,many,TRBJ1-4,TRBD1,TRBV5-1
TGTGCCAGCAGCCAAGAGCCCGGGGGAGGGAATGGCTACACCTTC,CASSQEPGGGNGYTF,few,TRBJ1-2,NA,TRBV3-1
TGTGCCAGCAGCTTAGGGGACCCCCATCAGCCCCAGCATTTT,CASSLGDPHQPQHF,NA,TRBJ1-5,NA,TRBV7-2
TGTGCCAGCAGGGAGACAGGGATTTCTGGAAACACCATATATTTT,CASRETGISGNTIYF,few,TRBJ1-3,TRBD1,TRBV6-6
TGTGCCATCAGTGACTATAGCAAGGGAGATACGCAGTATTTT,CAISDYSKGDTQYF,many,TRBJ2-3,NA,TRBV10-3
TGCAGTGCTAGAAAACTAGACCTCTCCTACGAGCAGTACTTC,CSARKLDLSYEQYF,NA,TRBJ2-7,NA,TRBV20-1
TGCGCCAGCACCCGGGGACTAGCGGAGTCGGGGAGTGAGCAGTTCTTC,CASTRGLAESGSEQFF,NA,TRBJ2-1,TRBD2,TRBV4-3
TGCGCCAGCAGCTTGGGAGACGTGGGTCAGCCCCAGCATTTT,CASSLGDVGQPQHF,few,TRBJ1-5,NA,TRBV5-1
TGTGCCACCAGTGCGCATCCCGGGACAGGGGGCTACAATGAGCAGTTCTTC,CATSAHPGTGGYNEQFF,many,TRBJ2-1,TRBD1,TRBV24-1
TGCAGTGCTACCGGGGGAGTTGAGCAGTTCTTC,CSATGGVEQFF,many,TRBJ2-1,NA,TRBV20-1
TGTGCCAGCAGCCCCAGGGGGGCGAACACTGAAGCTTTCTTT,CASSPRGANTEAFF,many,TRBJ1-1,TRBD1,TRBV14
TGCAGTACTACGGGGGCCTTGACCCTTAGCACAGATACGCAGTATTTT,CSTTGALTLSTDTQYF,many,TRBJ2-3,NA,TRBV20-1
TGTGCCATCAGTGTAGACAGAGATACGCAGTATTTT,CAISVDRDTQYF,NA,TRBJ2-3,NA,TRBV10-3
TGTGCCAGCAGAGGGGACAGGGGAGGTGAGACCCAGTACTTC,CASRGDRGGETQYF,few,TRBJ2-5,TRBD1,TRBV7-9
TGTGCCAGCAGCTTATATCCCGGAGAGAGGCAGTACTTC,CASSLYPGERQYF,many,TRBJ2-7,NA,TRBV5-5
TGTGCCACCAGTGATTCGGGGTACAATGAGCAGTTCTTC,CATSDSGYNEQFF,NA,TRBJ2-1,NA,TRBV24-1
TGTGCCAGCAGCCTCGCCGCTCCAGGGTCAGGGCAGCCCCAGCATTTT,CASSLAAPGSGQPQHF,NA,TRBJ1-5,NA,TRBV27
TGTGCCAGCAGCTTAGGCGGGAGCAGCAATGAGCAGTTCTTC,CASSLGGSSNEQFF,NA,TRBJ2-1,TRBD2,TRBV7-2
TGTGCCAGCAGCTTGCGTAGGGTTGTGGAGACCCAGTACTTC,CASSLRRVVETQYF,NA,TRBJ2-5,NA,TRBV5-6
TGCGCCAGCAGCTGGGGACTAGCGGGGGGTAGCCCCTACGAGCAGTACTTC,CASSWGLAGGSPYEQYF,few,TRBJ2-7,TRBD2,TRBV5-1
TGTGCCAGCAGTTACTCGATAGGGAACACAGATACGCAGTATTTT,CASSYSIGNTDTQYF,many,TRBJ2-3,NA,TRBV6-2/TRBV6-3
TGTGCCAGCAGCGTAGAGGCGGGGGGCCCAGATACGCAGTATTTT,CASSVEAGGPDTQYF,NA,TRBJ2-3,TRBD2,TRBV9
TGTGCCAGCAGTCCAAACTCAGGGTTGGAGACCCAGTACTTC,CASSPNSGLETQYF,many,TRBJ2-5,NA,TRBV9
TGTGCCAGCAGTTTAACTAGCGGGAGTATGAAGGATACAGATACGCAGTATTTT,CASSLTSGSMKDTDTQYF,many,TRBJ2-3,TRBD2,TRBV28
TGTGCCAGCAGCTTAGGCCCTCTAGCGGGGGGCACAGATACGCAGTATTTT,CASSLGPLAGGTDTQYF,many,TRBJ2-3,TRBD2,TRBV7-2
TGTGCCAGCAGCTTGGCCTTCACAGATACGCAGTATTTT,CASSLAFTDTQYF,many,TRBJ2-3,NA,TRBV5-8
TGTGCCAGCAGCCAGTCGACAGGTTTGCTCCGTGATTCACCCCTCCACTTT,CASSQSTGLLRDSPLHF,many,TRBJ1-6,NA,TRBV3-1
TGTGCCAGCCGGGGAGGACATAGCAATCAGCCCCAGCATTTT,CASRGGHSNQPQHF,many,TRBJ1-5,NA,TRBV12-3/TRBV12-4
TGTGCCAGCAGATCCCAGGGAGACGAGCAGTACTTC,CASRSQGDEQYF,many,TRBJ2-7,NA,TRBV12-3/TRBV12-4
TGCAGCTCAAAGACAGGGGACTACACTGAAGCTTTCTTT,CSSKTGDYTEAFF,many,TRBJ1-1,TRBD1,TRBV29-1
TGTGCCAGCAAGTACGAGAGGCGGTCCTACGAGCAGTACTTC,CASKYERRSYEQYF,NA,TRBJ2-7,NA,TRBV28
TGTGCCAGCAGCGTCGCAGGGGATAGCAATCAGCCCCAGCATTTT,CASSVAGDSNQPQHF,NA,TRBJ1-5,NA,TRBV9
TGTGCGAGGAGCAGGAACAGTACCTACTCTGGGGCCAACGTCCTGACTTTC,CARSRNSTYSGANVLTF,many,TRBJ2-6,NA,TRBV6-5
TGTGCCAGCAATCCTAGCGGAATCTACGAGCAGTACTTC,CASNPSGIYEQYF,NA,TRBJ2-7,TRBD2,TRBV28
TGCAGTGCTAGAGATTGGGCCGGGGAGCTGTTTTTT,CSARDWAGELFF,few,TRBJ2-2,NA,TRBV20-1
TGCGCCAGCAGCCGAGAAATCGGGGAGCTGTTTTTT,CASSREIGELFF,NA,TRBJ2-2,NA,TRBV4-3
TGTGCCAGCAAGCCCCAAAGGGGGATAGGGTACACTGAAGCTTTCTTT,CASKPQRGIGYTEAFF,NA,TRBJ1-1,NA,TRBV28
TGTGCCAGCAGCATCCTACCACACCCAGATACGCAGTATTTT,CASSILPHPDTQYF,NA,TRBJ2-3,NA,TRBV13
TGTGCTAGTGGCAAGACTCTTTATGAGCAGTTCTTC,CASGKTLYEQFF,many,TRBJ2-1,NA,TRBV12-5
TGTGCCAGCACCCCGACAGGGGGTAGCTATGGCTACACCTTC,CASTPTGGSYGYTF,many,TRBJ1-2,TRBD1,TRBV12-3/TRBV12-4
TGCAGTGCTAGTAAAATGGTATCCCCCTACGAGCAGTACTTC,CSASKMVSPYEQYF,NA,TRBJ2-7,NA,TRBV20-1
TGTGCCAGCAGCTTAGTGGGACTAGTTGGGGCCGCCGGGGAGCTGTTTTTT,CASSLVGLVGAAGELFF,few,TRBJ2-2,TRBD2,TRBV7-2
TGTGCCAGCAGCCCGACAGGGGACGATGAAAAACTGTTTTTT,CASSPTGDDEKLFF,many,TRBJ1-4,TRBD1,TRBV11-2
TGTGCCAGCTTCGGGACAGGGCACATGAACACTGAAGCTTTCTTT,CASFGTGHMNTEAFF,few,TRBJ1-1,TRBD1,TRBV6-6
TGTGCCAGCAGCCAACAGGGAAAGGGTGGCTACACCTTC,CASSQQGKGGYTF,few,TRBJ1-2,NA,TRBV3-1
TGCGCCAGCAGCCAAGTAGTCGACCGCTCCTACGAGCAGTACTTC,CASSQVVDRSYEQYF,NA,TRBJ2-7,NA,TRBV4-1
TGTGCCAGCCGGGAGGGACTGCCGGTAGATACGCAGTATTTT,CASREGLPVDTQYF,many,TRBJ2-3,TRBD2,TRBV6-2/TRBV6-3
TGTGCCAGCAGTTTAAGCAGGCCCAGGGGAGAGCAGTACTTC,CASSLSRPRGEQYF,NA,TRBJ2-7,NA,TRBV12-3/TRBV12-4
TGCGCCAGCAGCCTGGGTATAGGGGATAACTACGAGCAGTACTTC,CASSLGIGDNYEQYF,few,TRBJ2-7,NA,TRBV4-3
TGCAGTCACAGGGTCGGGGAAAAACTGTTTTTT,CSHRVGEKLFF,many,TRBJ1-4,NA,TRBV20-1
TGCAGCGTTGAAGAACCAACCCCTGAAGCTTTCTTT,CSVEEPTPEAFF,many,TRBJ1-1,NA,TRBV29-1
TGCAGTGCTAGAGATAAGGGCCTCCCGGGACCACTCTACAATGAGCAGTTCTTC,CSARDKGLPGPLYNEQFF,NA,TRBJ2-1,NA,TRBV20-1
TGTGCCAGCAGCTTTAAGGGTGCAGATACGCAGTATTTT,CASSFKGADTQYF,many,TRBJ2-3,NA,TRBV7-2
TGCGCCAGCAGCCAAGTCCCACAGGGGGGGACCAAGCAGTACTTC,CASSQVPQGGTKQYF,NA,TRBJ2-7,NA,TRBV4-1
TGTGCCAGCAGGGCAGGGCATGCCACTGAAGCTTTCTTT,CASRAGHATEAFF,NA,TRBJ1-1,NA,TRBV25-1